What follows is one T cell receptor beta chain and its context. The antigen is unknown. Germline CDR1 is KGHSH and CDR2 is LQKENI. The germline V and J ends were trimmed by 2 bases and 1 base, with 6 bases remaining between them. The CDR3 is made up of 13 amino acids. This sample was taken from a study of graft-versus-host responses after intestinal transplantation. At the level of the study: Among the recipients, all got anti-thymocyte globulin induction and then tacrolimus and steroids for around 3 years. Study conclusions and caveats: Graft-donor T cell macrochimerism coincided with high graft-versus-host to host-versus-graft clonal ratios in allografts. With peak circulating GvH clone levels came an association with early post-transplant HvG declines.

Measured with immunoSEQ multiplex PCR; TCRdb has only the in-frame clones, and not every one. The data contain some 90,000 clones, more than 90% of them singletons. The chain couples TRBV18 to TRBJ2-7, with D unresolved. The sequence derives from a human donor who received an intestinal transplant. This specimen was unstimulated CD4+ T cells sorted from spleen or lymph node cells, taken before intestinal transplant. The CDR3 DNA is TGTGCCAGCTCACCAGGCATTTCCTACGAGCAGTACTTC. Its protein product is CASSPGISYEQYF.